This record looks at one TCR beta chain sequence and its context. Its specificity is not known. This entry comes from a study of CD8+ T cells in alopecia areata. The overall study: The drug, oral tofacitinib, was given to treated patients at 5 to 10 mg twice daily.

It was cDNA, reverse transcribed from extracted RNA, that served as the sequencing template. Assay used: immunoSEQ multiplex PCR; TCRdb lists only in-frame clones, some missing. This table has about 200,000 clones, roughly 60% appearing once. Study-wide results and caveats: While patients received tofacitinib, many expanded lesional clones remained present in scalp and blood. Given one nonresponder, whether baseline CD8+ expansion relates to response remains uncertain.

Specified treatment: oral pan-JAK inhibitor, 5-10 mg twice daily. The V end was cut by 0 bases, the J end by 4 bases, with 15 bases between. CDR1 and CDR2 (germline): GTSNPN, SVGIG (reference sequence). The CDR3 runs 15 residues. Sequenced material: CD4+ T cells sorted from blood, taken at week 24, from a patient treated with tofacitinib. The rearrangement joins TRBV30 to TRBJ1-2; TRBD1 might be the D (5 bases). The TCR sequence derives from a human donor with alopecia areata. CDR3 nucleotide sequence: TGTGCCTGGAGTGTACAAGGAGAAGGGGCCTATGGCTACACCTTC. It codes for CAWSVQGEGAYGYTF.